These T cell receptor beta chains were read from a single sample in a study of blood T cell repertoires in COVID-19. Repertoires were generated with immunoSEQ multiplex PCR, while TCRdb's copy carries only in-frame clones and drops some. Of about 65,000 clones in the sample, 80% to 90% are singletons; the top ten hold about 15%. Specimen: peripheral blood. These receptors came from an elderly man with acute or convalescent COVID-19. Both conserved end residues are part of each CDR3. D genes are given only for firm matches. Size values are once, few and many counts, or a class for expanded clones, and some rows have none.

CDR3 protein: CASSLERDWYEQYF; CDR3 DNA: TGTGCCAGCAGCTTAGAGAGGGACTGGTACGAGCAGTACTTC; J gene: TRBJ2-7; clone size: -; V gene: TRBV13; D gene: -
CDR3 protein: CASSEGQAGGSSYNEQFF; CDR3 DNA: TGTGCCAGCAGTGAAGGACAAGCGGGGGGTAGCTCCTACAATGAGCAGTTCTTC; J gene: TRBJ2-1; clone size: -; V gene: TRBV6-1; D gene: TRBD2
CDR3 protein: CASSPLDTGTGGETQYF; CDR3 DNA: TGCGCCAGCAGCCCCCTTGACACCGGGACAGGGGGGGAGACCCAGTACTTC; J gene: TRBJ2-5; clone size: -; V gene: TRBV5-1; D gene: TRBD1
CDR3 protein: CAWSVLRLPDTGELFF; CDR3 DNA: TGTGCCTGGAGTGTACTGAGGTTACCCGACACCGGGGAGCTGTTTTTT; J gene: TRBJ2-2; clone size: once; V gene: TRBV30; D gene: -
CDR3 protein: CASSPGTGGEQYF; CDR3 DNA: TGTGCCAGCTCCCCGGGGACAGGGGGAGAGCAGTACTTC; J gene: TRBJ2-7; clone size: -; V gene: TRBV18; D gene: TRBD1
CDR3 protein: CASSQNSGGAADTQYF; CDR3 DNA: TGTGCCAGCTCACAAAATAGCGGGGGGGCCGCAGATACGCAGTATTTT; J gene: TRBJ2-3; clone size: -; V gene: TRBV18; D gene: TRBD2
CDR3 protein: CASRTALNGSPLHF; CDR3 DNA: TGTGCCAGCAGGACAGCCCTCAACGGTTCACCCCTCCACTTT; J gene: TRBJ1-6; clone size: -; V gene: TRBV28; D gene: -
CDR3 protein: CASSVQGGGYGYTF; CDR3 DNA: TGTGCCAGTAGTGTACAGGGCGGGGGCTATGGCTACACCTTC; J gene: TRBJ1-2; clone size: -; V gene: TRBV19; D gene: -
CDR3 protein: CASSEAGRGIPQRSNQPQHF; CDR3 DNA: TGTGCCAGCAGTGAAGCGGGGCGGGGGATTCCTCAACGTAGCAATCAGCCCCAGCATTTT; J gene: TRBJ1-5; clone size: once; V gene: TRBV6-1; D gene: -
CDR3 protein: CVTQPPSGGKLFF; CDR3 DNA: TGTGTCACTCAACCGCCTTCCGGGGGAAAACTGTTTTTT; J gene: TRBJ1-4; clone size: -; V gene: TRBV2; D gene: -
CDR3 protein: CAWATGKSNQPQHF; CDR3 DNA: TGTGCCTGGGCTACAGGGAAGAGCAATCAGCCCCAGCATTTT; J gene: TRBJ1-5; clone size: -; V gene: TRBV30; D gene: -
CDR3 protein: CASSEGQPDTQYF; CDR3 DNA: TGTGCCAGCAGTGAAGGACAGCCAGATACGCAGTATTTT; J gene: TRBJ2-3; clone size: -; V gene: TRBV2; D gene: -
CDR3 protein: CASSLWTGDNSPLHF; CDR3 DNA: TGCGCCAGCAGCTTGTGGACGGGGGATAATTCACCCCTCCACTTT; J gene: TRBJ1-6; clone size: -; V gene: TRBV5-1; D gene: -
CDR3 protein: CASSLDRNQPQHF; CDR3 DNA: TGTGCCAGCAGTTTAGACAGAAATCAGCCCCAGCATTTT; J gene: TRBJ1-5; clone size: few; V gene: TRBV12-3/TRBV12-4; D gene: -
CDR3 protein: CASSRGGNGYTF; CDR3 DNA: TGTGCCAGCAGCCGGGGGGGTAATGGCTACACCTTC; J gene: TRBJ1-2; clone size: -; V gene: TRBV12-3/TRBV12-4; D gene: -
CDR3 protein: CASTGLGQPQHF; CDR3 DNA: TGTGCCAGCACCGGGTTAGGTCAGCCCCAGCATTTT; J gene: TRBJ1-5; clone size: few; V gene: TRBV2; D gene: -
CDR3 protein: CASSALQGALGKLFF; CDR3 DNA: TGTGCCAGCAGTGCATTACAGGGGGCTCTTGGAAAACTGTTTTTT; J gene: TRBJ1-4; clone size: -; V gene: TRBV2; D gene: TRBD1
CDR3 protein: CASSLVPTGGTGELFF; CDR3 DNA: TGTGCCAGCAGCTTAGTCCCGACAGGGGGCACCGGGGAGCTGTTTTTT; J gene: TRBJ2-2; clone size: -; V gene: TRBV11-2; D gene: TRBD1
CDR3 protein: CASSNVGQLYEQYF; CDR3 DNA: TGTGCCAGCAGCAATGTTGGACAGCTGTACGAGCAGTACTTC; J gene: TRBJ2-7; clone size: -; V gene: TRBV11-2; D gene: -
CDR3 protein: CASSMVPTRINQPQHF; CDR3 DNA: TGTGCCAGTAGTATGGTCCCAACCAGAATAAATCAGCCCCAGCATTTT; J gene: TRBJ1-5; clone size: -; V gene: TRBV19; D gene: -